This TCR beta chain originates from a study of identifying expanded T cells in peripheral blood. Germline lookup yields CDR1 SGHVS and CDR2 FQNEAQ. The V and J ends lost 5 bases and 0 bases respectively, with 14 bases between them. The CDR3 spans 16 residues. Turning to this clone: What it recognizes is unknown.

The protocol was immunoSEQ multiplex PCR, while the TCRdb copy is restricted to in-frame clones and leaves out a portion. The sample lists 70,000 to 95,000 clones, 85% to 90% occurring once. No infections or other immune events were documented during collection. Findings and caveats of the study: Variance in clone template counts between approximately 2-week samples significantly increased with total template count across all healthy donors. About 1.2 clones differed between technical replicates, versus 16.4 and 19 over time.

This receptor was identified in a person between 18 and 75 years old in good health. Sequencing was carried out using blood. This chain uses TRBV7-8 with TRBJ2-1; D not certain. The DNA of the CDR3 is TGTGCCAGCAGCCCAAGCCTTCCCTTCTCCTACAATGAGCAGTTCTTC. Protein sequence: CASSPSLPFSYNEQFF.